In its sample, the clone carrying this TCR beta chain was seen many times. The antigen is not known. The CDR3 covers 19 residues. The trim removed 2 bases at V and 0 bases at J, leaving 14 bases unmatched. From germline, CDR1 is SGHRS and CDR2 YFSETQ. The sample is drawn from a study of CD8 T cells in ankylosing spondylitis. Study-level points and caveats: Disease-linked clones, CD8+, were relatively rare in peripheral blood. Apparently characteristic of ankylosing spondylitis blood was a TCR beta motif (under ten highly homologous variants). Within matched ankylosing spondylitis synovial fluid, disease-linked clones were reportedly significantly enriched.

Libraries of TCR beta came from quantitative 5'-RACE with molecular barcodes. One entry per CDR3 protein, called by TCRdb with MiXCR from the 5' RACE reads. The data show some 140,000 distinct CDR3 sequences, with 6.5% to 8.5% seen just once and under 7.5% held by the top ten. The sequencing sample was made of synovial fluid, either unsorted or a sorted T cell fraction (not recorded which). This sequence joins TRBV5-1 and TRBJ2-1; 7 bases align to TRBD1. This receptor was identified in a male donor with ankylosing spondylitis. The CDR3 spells CASSFVLLVGDSSYNEQFF. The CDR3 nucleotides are TGCGCCAGCAGCTTTGTTCTCCTTGTCGGGGACAGCTCCTACAATGAGCAGTTCTTC.